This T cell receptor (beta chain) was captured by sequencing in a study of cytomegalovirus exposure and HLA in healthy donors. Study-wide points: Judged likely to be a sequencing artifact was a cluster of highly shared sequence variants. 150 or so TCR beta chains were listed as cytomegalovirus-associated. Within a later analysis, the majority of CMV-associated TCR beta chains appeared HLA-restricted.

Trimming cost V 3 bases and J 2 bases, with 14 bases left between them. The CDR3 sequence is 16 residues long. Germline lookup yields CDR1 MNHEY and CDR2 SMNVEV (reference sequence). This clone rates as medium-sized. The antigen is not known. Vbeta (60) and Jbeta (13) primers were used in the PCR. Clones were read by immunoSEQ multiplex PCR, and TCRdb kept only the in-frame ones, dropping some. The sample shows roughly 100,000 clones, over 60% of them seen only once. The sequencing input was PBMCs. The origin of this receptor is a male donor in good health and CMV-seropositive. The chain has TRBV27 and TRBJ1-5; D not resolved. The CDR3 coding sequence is TGTGCCAGCAGTTTCCGAGGAGCCGGGGGCAATCAGCCCCAGCATTTT. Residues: CASSFRGAGGNQPQHF.